This T cell receptor beta chain was identified during a study of T cell responses to AZD1222 COVID-19 vaccine. Germline V lookup: CDR1 SGHAT, CDR2 FQDESV (reference sequence). The CDR3 runs 13 residues. The V gene end was trimmed by 6 bases and the J gene end by 3 bases; junction bases not matched to a gene: 3. General study points: In a largely white British group with more females than males, clonal diversity was possibly underestimated. Baseline serostatus was positive in only a handful of AZD1222 recipients.

Sequencing was performed with immunoSEQ multiplex PCR; in TCRdb, only in-frame clones are kept and a portion is missing. The repertoire consists of 85,000 to 130,000 clones, with 85% to 90% occurring once and the leading ten covering 5% to 5.5%. Regarding this clone: Its specificity is not known.

The chain uses TRBV11-1 and TRBJ2-3, with TRBD2 matching 7 bases. The sequence was obtained from an adult in good health. The sample in question was peripheral blood, obtained on day 0 of AZD1222 vaccination. The CDR3 protein is CASSVGGTDTQYF. In nucleotides, the CDR3 is TGTGCCAGCAGTGTCGGGGGGACAGATACGCAGTATTTT.